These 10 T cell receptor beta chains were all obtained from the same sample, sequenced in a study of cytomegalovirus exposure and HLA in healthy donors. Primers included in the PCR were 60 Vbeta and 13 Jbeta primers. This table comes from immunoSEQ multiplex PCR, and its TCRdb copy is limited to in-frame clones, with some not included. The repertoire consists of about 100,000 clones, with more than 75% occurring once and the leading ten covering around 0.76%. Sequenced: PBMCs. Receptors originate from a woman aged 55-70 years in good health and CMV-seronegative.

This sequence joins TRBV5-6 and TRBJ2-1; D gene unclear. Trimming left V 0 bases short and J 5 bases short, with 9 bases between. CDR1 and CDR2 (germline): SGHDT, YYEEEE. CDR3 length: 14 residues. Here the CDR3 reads CASSLGVSHNEQFF. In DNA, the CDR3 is TGTGCCAGCAGCTTGGGAGTCTCTCACAATGAGCAGTTCTTC.

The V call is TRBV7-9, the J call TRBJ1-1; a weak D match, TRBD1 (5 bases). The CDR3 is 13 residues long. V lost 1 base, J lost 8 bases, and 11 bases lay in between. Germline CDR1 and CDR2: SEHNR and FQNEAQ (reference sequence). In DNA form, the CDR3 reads TGTGCCAGCAGCTTAGGGGACTCCCAGGAAGCTTTCTTT. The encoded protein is CASSLGDSQEAFF.

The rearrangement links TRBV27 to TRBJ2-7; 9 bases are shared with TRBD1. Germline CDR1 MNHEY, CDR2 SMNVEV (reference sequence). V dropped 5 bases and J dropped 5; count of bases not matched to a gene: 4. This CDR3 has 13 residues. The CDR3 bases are TGTGCCAGCAGTCTACAGGGGGCTGACGAGCAGTACTTC. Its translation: CASSLQGADEQYF.

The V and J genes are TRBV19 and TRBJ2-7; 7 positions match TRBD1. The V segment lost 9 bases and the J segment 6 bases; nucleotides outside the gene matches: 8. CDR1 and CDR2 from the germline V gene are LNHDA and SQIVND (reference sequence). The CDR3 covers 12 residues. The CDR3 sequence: CASRQGSSEQYF. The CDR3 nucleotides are TGTGCCAGCCGACAGGGATCCAGCGAGCAGTACTTC.

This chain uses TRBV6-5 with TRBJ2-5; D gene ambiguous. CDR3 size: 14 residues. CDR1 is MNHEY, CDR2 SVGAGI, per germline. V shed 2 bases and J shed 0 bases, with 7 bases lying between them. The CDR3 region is CASSYTQYQETQYF. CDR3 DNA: TGTGCCAGCAGTTACACACAGTACCAAGAGACCCAGTACTTC.

The CDR3 loop is CASSGAANSPLHF. CDR3 DNA sequence: TGTGCCAGTAGTGGGGCCGCTAATTCACCCCTCCACTTT. The chain combines TRBV19 with TRBJ1-6; possibly TRBD1 for D (5 bases). The CDR3 sequence is 13 residues long. Germline lookup yields CDR1 LNHDA and CDR2 SQIVND (reference sequence). Trimming removed 5 bases at V and 6 bases at J, with 8 bases between.

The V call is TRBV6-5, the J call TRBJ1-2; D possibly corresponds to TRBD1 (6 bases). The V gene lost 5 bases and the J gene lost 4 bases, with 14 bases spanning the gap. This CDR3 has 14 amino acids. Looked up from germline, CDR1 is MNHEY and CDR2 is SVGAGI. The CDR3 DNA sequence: TGTGCCAGCAGTCCCGACAGGAGAGCCTATGGCTACACCTTC. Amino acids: CASSPDRRAYGYTF.

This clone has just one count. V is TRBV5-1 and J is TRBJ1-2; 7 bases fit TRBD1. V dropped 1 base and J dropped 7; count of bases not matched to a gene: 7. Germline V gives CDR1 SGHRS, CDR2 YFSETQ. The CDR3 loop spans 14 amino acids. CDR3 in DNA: TGCGCCAGCAGCTTGTCCTTTACAGGGGTTGGCTACACCTTC. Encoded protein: CASSLSFTGVGYTF.

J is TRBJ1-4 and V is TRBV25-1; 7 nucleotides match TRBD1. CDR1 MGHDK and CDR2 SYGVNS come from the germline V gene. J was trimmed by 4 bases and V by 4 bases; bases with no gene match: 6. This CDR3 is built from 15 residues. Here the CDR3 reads CASSGGTADNEKLFF. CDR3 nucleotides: TGTGCCAGCAGTGGAGGGACAGCAGATAATGAAAAACTGTTTTTT.

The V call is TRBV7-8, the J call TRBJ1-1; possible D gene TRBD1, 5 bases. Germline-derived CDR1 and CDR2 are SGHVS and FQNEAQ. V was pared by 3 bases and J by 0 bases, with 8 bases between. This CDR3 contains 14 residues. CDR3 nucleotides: TGTGCCAGCAGCTTCCAAGGGGTGAACACTGAAGCTTTCTTT. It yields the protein CASSFQGVNTEAFF.